A selection of T cell receptor beta chains follows, all from one sample in a study of TIL therapy for anti-PD-1-resistant metastatic lung cancer. The repertoire was sequenced with immunoSEQ multiplex PCR; TCRdb's copy has only in-frame clones and lacks some. Of about 59,000 clones in the sample, 73% were seen once. The sample was blood, taken at baseline. The receptors were sampled from a person between 25 and 80 years old with non-small cell lung cancer. Both conserved end residues are part of each CDR3. Fields, in order: clone size, V gene, D gene, J gene, CDR3 DNA, CDR3 protein. The D gene is left open where the match is weak. Rows give clone size only sometimes, using once, few, many, or a class for an expanded clone.

>.|TRBV5-1|TRBD2|TRBJ2-3
TGCGCCAGCAGCGTCCAACTAGCGGGGGGCAGCACAGATACGCAGTATTTT
CASSVQLAGGSTDTQYF
>.|TRBV18|.|TRBJ1-1
TGTGCCAGCTCACCCCGAATTTCGGACGGGAACACTGAAGCTTTCTTT
CASSPRISDGNTEAFF
>few|TRBV6-4|.|TRBJ1-6
TGTGCCAGCAGTGAGGGAATGGCCAATTCACCCCTCCACTTT
CASSEGMANSPLHF
>.|TRBV29-1|.|TRBJ2-7
TGCAGCGTTAGGGCAGTGAGCTACGAGCAGTACTTC
CSVRAVSYEQYF
>.|TRBV28|.|TRBJ1-2
TGTGCCAGCAGTTTATTGGGTGGCTACACCTTC
CASSLLGGYTF
>.|TRBV10-3|TRBD1|TRBJ2-5
TGTGCCATCAGTTCAGGGGGCGAGGGGGAGACCCAGTACTTC
CAISSGGEGETQYF
>.|TRBV18|.|TRBJ1-2
TGTGCCAGCTCACCTTCGAACTATGGCTACACCTTC
CASSPSNYGYTF
>.|TRBV6-1|TRBD2|TRBJ2-1
TGTGCCAGCAAAGCGGGGGGTTCCTACAATGAGCAGTTCTTC
CASKAGGSYNEQFF
>.|TRBV11-3|.|TRBJ1-4
TGTGCCAGCAGCTTCGGGGGCCCCGAAAAACTGTTTTTT
CASSFGGPEKLFF
>.|TRBV7-2|.|TRBJ1-1
TGTGCCAGCAGCCCTGGCTGGACCGAAGCTTTCTTT
CASSPGWTEAFF